One and the same sample provided the 11 T cell receptor beta chains below, sequenced in a study of cytomegalovirus exposure and HLA in healthy donors. PCR involved 60 Vbeta and 13 Jbeta primers. Some clones are missing from TCRdb's copy, which holds only in-frame ones; the method was immunoSEQ multiplex PCR. The sample holds fewer than 150,000 clones, around 77% seen once. Sequencing used PBMCs. These receptors were obtained from a man between 45 and 60 years old in good health and CMV-seronegative.

The chain links TRBV27 to TRBJ1-4, with 9 bases matching TRBD1. Germline V CDR1 and CDR2: MNHEY, SMNVEV (reference sequence). The CDR3 contains 13 residues. With 6 bases clipped from V and 11 bases from J, the junction kept 7 bases outside the gene matches. The CDR3 region is CASSLGQGRKLFF. Here the CDR3 DNA reads TGTGCCAGCAGCCTGGGACAGGGTAGGAAACTGTTTTTT.

This clone was picked up one time. The rearrangement links TRBV2 to TRBJ2-1; D is perhaps TRBD1 (6 bases). CDR3 length: 16 residues. V shed 6 bases and J shed 0 bases, with 15 bases lying between them. Germline lookup yields CDR1 SNHLY and CDR2 FYNNEI. The CDR3 sequence: CASSSTPDSSYNEQFF. CDR3 nucleotide sequence: TGTGCCAGCAGCTCAACCCCGGACAGCTCCTACAATGAGCAGTTCTTC.

V usage is TRBV2 and J usage is TRBJ2-3, with D possibly TRBD2 on 6 matching bases. CDR3 length: 16 residues. Germline assignment: CDR1 SNHLY and CDR2 FYNNEI. The V end was cut by 1 base, the J end by 8 bases, with 19 bases between. CDR3 DNA sequence: TGTGCCAGCAGTGAAGGTCTAGCGCCCATCGGGGGTACGCAGTATTTT. Residues: CASSEGLAPIGGTQYF.

The V gene is TRBV19, the J gene TRBJ2-7; 8 bases line up with TRBD2. The CDR3 covers 13 residues. Germline CDR1 LNHDA, CDR2 SQIVND (reference sequence). Trimming at V came to 5 bases and at J to 4 bases, leaving 4 bases not matched to a gene. CDR3: CASSLQREYEQYF. Written as DNA, the CDR3 is TGTGCCAGTAGTCTTCAGCGGGAGTACGAGCAGTACTTC.

CDR3 nucleotide sequence: TGTGCCAGCAGCCAGGGGGAGACCCAGTACTTC. This sequence encodes CASSQGETQYF. The chain is built from TRBV6-6 and TRBJ2-5; maybe TRBD1 (6 bases). V lost 6 bases, J lost 5 bases, and 7 bases lay in between. In germline, CDR1 is MNHNY, CDR2 SVGAGI (reference sequence). This CDR3 contains 11 residues.

This clone was detected only a few times. The J gene is TRBJ2-2, the V gene TRBV6-1, with 8 bases fitting TRBD2. CDR1 and CDR2 from the germline V gene are MNHNS and SASEGT. The CDR3 extends over 15 amino acids. J gave up 5 bases and V 10 bases, and 12 bases lay outside the gene matches. CDR3 bases: TGTGCCACCGCAGTAGCGGGACTTACGACCGGGGAGCTGTTTTTT. This encodes CATAVAGLTTGELFF.

This clone has just a few counts. The chain is built from TRBV28 and TRBJ1-5; D not certain. Trimming removed 6 bases from V and 0 bases from J, with 15 bases in between. Germline CDR1 reads MDHEN; CDR2 reads SYDVKM. The CDR3 runs to 16 residues. This chain's CDR3 is CASSVKYSYSNQPQHF. In nucleotides, the CDR3 is TGTGCCAGCAGCGTGAAATACAGTTATAGCAATCAGCCCCAGCATTTT.

The genes are TRBV30 and TRBJ1-1; D might be TRBD1 (5 bases). From germline, CDR1 is GTSNPN and CDR2 SVGIG (reference sequence). V was cut by 0 bases and J by 1 base, with 9 bases left in between. The CDR3 has 14 amino acids. CDR3 loop: CAWSVSTGNTEAFF. The CDR3 bases are TGTGCCTGGAGTGTCTCCACAGGGAACACTGAAGCTTTCTTT. The whole variable domain, filled in from reference TRBV30 and TRBJ1-1, reads SQTIHQWPATLVQPVGSPLSLECTVEGTSNPNLYWYRQAAGRGLQLLFYSVGIGQISSEVPQNLSASRPQDRQFILSSKKLLLSDSGFYLCAWSVSTGNTEAFFGQGTRLTVV.

The chain combines TRBV6-5 with TRBJ1-2; TRBD1 matches at 9 bases. Germline CDR1 is MNHEY and CDR2 is SVGAGI. The CDR3 loop spans 12 amino acids. V shed 6 bases, J shed 8 bases, and the junction held 4 bases outside the gene matches. CDR3 residues: CASRTGGRGYTF. DNA for the CDR3: TGTGCCAGCAGGACAGGGGGTAGGGGCTACACCTTC.

This chain joins TRBV19 and TRBJ2-1, with a weak D call TRBD2 (6 bases). The CDR3 consists of 14 residues. Germline V gene data show CDR1 as LNHDA and CDR2 as SQIVND (reference sequence). Trimming pared 3 bases from V and 7 bases from J, leaving 13 bases between. The CDR3 DNA reads as TGTGCCAGTAGTATTTACGGGAGCAGGAATGAGCAGTTCTTC. This gives the protein CASSIYGSRNEQFF.

The chain carries TRBV5-4 and TRBJ1-1; 8 positions match TRBD1. Losses at the gene ends were 4 bases for V and 6 bases for J; bases not matched to a gene: 5. There are 13 residues in the CDR3. In germline, CDR1 is SGHNT, CDR2 YYREEE (reference sequence). CDR3 in DNA: TGTGCCAGCAGCCTGGACAGGGCGGCTGAAGCTTTCTTT. Translating gives CASSLDRAAEAFF.